This T cell receptor beta chain was captured by sequencing in a study of shared clonotypes between healthy human individuals. Study findings and constraints: Sampling included only blood; tissue repertoires likely differ.

Details on this clone: Its antigen is currently unknown.

Data came from immunoSEQ multiplex PCR; TCRdb stores just in-frame clones and leaves some out. The table lists roughly 480,000 clones, 79% of them singletons. There were no recent acute infections or vaccinations among the donors, who were healthy HIV-negative adults. This sequence originates from a middle-aged woman in good health. Some clones in this sample may be carry-over from other donors' samples. The source material was PBMCs.

Here the CDR3 DNA reads TGTGCCAGCAGGGACAGGACGGGACCAAGCTATGGCTACACCTTC. It yields the protein CASRDRTGPSYGYTF. The rearrangement joins TRBV28 to TRBJ1-2; TRBD1 matches at 7 bases. Trimming took 6 bases from V and 4 from J; bases not matched to a gene: 11. Germline V gene lookup returns CDR1 MDHEN and CDR2 SYDVKM. The CDR3 spans 15 residues.